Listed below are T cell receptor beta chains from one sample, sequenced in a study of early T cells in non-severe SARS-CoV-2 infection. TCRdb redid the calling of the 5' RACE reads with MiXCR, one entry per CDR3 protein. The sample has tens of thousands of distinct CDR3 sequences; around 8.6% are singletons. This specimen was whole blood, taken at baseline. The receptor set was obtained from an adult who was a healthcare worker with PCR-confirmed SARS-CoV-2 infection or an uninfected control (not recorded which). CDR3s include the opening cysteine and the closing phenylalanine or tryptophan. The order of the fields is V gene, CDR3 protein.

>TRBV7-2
CASSLTGPYNSPLHF
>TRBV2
CASSPYEQYF
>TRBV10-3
CAISYVPETYEQYF
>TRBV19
CASSSASDPNYGYTF
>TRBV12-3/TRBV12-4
CASSFLAGVYNEQFF
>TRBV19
CASSIVGGFNYGYTF
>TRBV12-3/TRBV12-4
CASTTRAVHLEQYF
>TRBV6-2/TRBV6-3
CASRDRFKGQPQHF
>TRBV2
CASSEPGAEKLFF
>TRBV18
CASSPPTGSDTEAFF
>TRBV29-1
CSVSQAGAYEQYF
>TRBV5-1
CASSLPPGTSGGDQYF
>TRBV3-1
CASSQDRGQPQHF
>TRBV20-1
CSAERETYEQYF
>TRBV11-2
CVSSPDTTSASNEQFF
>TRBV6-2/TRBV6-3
CASSRSGAGEQYF
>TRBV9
CASSVDRTVSYNSPLHF